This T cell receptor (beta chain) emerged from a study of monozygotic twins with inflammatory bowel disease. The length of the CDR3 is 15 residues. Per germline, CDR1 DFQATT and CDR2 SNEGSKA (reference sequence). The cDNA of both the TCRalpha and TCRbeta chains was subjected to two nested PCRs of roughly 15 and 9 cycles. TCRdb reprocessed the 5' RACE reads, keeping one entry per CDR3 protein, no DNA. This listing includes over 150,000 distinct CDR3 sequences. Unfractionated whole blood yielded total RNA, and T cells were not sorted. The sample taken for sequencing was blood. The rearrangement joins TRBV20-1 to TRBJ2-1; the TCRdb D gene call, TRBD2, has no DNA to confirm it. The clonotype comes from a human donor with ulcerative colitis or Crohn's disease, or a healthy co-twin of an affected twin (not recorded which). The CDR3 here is CSARDGTSGSGEQFF.